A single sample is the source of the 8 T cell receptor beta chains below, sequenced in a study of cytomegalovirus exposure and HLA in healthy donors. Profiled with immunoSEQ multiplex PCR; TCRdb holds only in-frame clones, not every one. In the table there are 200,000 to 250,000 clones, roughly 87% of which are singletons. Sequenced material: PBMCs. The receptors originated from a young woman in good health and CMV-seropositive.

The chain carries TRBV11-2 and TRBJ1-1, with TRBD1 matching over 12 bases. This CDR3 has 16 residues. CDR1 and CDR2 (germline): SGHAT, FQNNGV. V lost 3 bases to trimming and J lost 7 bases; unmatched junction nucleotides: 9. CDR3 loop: CASSLGTGGRDDEAFF. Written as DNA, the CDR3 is TGTGCCAGCAGCTTGGGGACAGGGGGCAGGGACGATGAAGCTTTCTTT.

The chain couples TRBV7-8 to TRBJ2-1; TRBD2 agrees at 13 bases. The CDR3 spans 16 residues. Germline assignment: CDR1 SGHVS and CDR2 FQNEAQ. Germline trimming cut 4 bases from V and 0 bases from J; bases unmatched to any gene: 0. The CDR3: CASSWTSGSSYNEQFF. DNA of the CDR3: TGTGCCAGCAGCTGGACTAGCGGGAGCTCCTACAATGAGCAGTTCTTC.

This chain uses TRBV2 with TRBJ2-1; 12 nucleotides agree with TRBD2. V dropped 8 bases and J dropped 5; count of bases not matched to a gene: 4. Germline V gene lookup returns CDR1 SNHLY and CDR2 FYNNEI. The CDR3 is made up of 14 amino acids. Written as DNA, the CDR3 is TGTGCCAGCCCTAGACTAGCGGGAGACAATGAGCAGTTCTTC. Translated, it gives CASPRLAGDNEQFF.

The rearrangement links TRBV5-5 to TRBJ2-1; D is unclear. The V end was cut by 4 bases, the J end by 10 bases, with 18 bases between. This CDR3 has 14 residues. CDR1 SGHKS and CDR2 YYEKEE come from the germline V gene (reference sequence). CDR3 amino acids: CASSHPIDLVEQFF. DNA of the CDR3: TGTGCCAGCAGCCACCCAATCGACTTGGTCGAGCAGTTCTTC.

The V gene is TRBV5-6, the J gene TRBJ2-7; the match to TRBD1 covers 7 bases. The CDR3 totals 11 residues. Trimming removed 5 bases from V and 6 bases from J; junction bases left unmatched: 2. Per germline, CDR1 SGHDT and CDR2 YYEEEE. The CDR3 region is CASSWTGEQYF. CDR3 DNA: TGTGCCAGCAGTTGGACAGGCGAGCAGTACTTC.

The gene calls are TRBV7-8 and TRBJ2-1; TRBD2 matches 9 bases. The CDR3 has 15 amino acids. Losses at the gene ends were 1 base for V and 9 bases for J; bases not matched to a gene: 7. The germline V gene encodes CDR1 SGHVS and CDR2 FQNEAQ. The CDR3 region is CASSLGYSGSVEQFF. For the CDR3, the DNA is TGTGCCAGCAGCTTAGGCTATAGCGGGAGCGTTGAGCAGTTCTTC.

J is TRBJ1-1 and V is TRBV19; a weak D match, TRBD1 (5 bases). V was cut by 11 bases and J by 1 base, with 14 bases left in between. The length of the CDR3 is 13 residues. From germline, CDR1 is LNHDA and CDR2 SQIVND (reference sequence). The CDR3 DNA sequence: TGTGCCGCTATGGGGGGGTGGAACACTGAAGCTTTCTTT. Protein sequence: CAAMGGWNTEAFF.

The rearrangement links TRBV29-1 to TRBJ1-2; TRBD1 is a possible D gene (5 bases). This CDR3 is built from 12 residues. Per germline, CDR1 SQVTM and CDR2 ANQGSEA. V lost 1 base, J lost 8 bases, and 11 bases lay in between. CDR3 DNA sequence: TGCAGCGTTGAAGGACAGACGGGCGGCTACACCTTC. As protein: CSVEGQTGGYTF.